Shown below are 16 T cell receptor beta chains from a single sample sequenced in a study of blood T cells in healthy people across ages. Primed by a sample-barcoded 5' primer and a J-beta primer mix, a second PCR proceeded for about 7 to 11 cycles. One entry per CDR3 protein, called by TCRdb with MiXCR from the 5' RACE reads. The sample has around 2 million distinct CDR3 sequences; 35% to 50% are singletons. The sample consisted of blood. The source is a human donor in good health.

The rearrangement links TRBV7-9 to TRBJ2-3; TRBD1 aligns across 8 bases. V dropped 5 bases and J dropped 8; count of bases not matched to a gene: 15. Germline V gene lookup returns CDR1 SEHNR and CDR2 FQNEAQ (reference sequence). This CDR3 contains 16 residues. The CDR3 DNA reads TGTGCCAGCAGCCCGAGCCGGGACAGGAGGTGGGGTACGCAGTATTTT. It specifies CASSPSRDRRWGTQYF.

This clonotype has more than one count but fewer than ten. The chain employs TRBV7-2 and TRBJ2-1; D is undetermined. Germline CDR1 reads SGHTA; CDR2 reads FQGNSA. The ends were cut back, 1 base at V and 9 bases at J, with 7 bases in the middle. The CDR3 loop spans 12 amino acids. The CDR3 sequence: CASSLGQSEQFF. CDR3 DNA: TGTGCCAGCAGCTTAGGGCAGAGTGAGCAGTTCTTC.

This clonotype came up many times. The chain joins TRBV20-1 to TRBJ2-5; 10 nucleotides line up with TRBD2. The V gene end was trimmed by 1 base and the J gene end by 0 bases; junction bases not matched to a gene: 2. The CDR3 runs to 15 residues. Germline V gene data show CDR1 as DFQATT and CDR2 as SNEGSKA (reference sequence). The CDR3 DNA sequence: TGCAGTGCTAGAGTCCTAGCGGGGGACCAAGAGACCCAGTACTTC. This codes for CSARVLAGDQETQYF.

This chain joins TRBV20-1 and TRBJ1-6; 9 bases align to TRBD1. The CDR3 runs to 13 residues. The germline V gene has CDR1 DFQATT and CDR2 SNEGSKA (reference sequence). CDR3 in DNA: TGCAGCGCTGAACGGACAGGGGATTCACCCCTCCACTTT. The encoded protein is CSAERTGDSPLHF.

This clonotype was counted only a few times. The chain employs TRBV6-6 and TRBJ1-2; D is uncertain. CDR1 MNHNY and CDR2 SVGAGI come from the germline V gene (reference sequence). V was pared by 6 bases and J by 8 bases, with 13 bases between. The CDR3 length is 12 residues. CDR3: CASSSGSGGYTF. The CDR3 nucleotides read TGTGCCAGCAGCTCCGGGTCTGGAGGCTACACCTTC.

The rearrangement links TRBV14 to TRBJ2-1; 7 positions match TRBD1. V lost 2 bases and J lost 7; bases outside the gene matches: 5. This CDR3 contains 14 residues. The V gene's germline CDR1 is SGHDN and CDR2 FVKESK. The CDR3 nucleotides are TGTGCCAGCAGCCAACTAAGGGGGCAAAATGAGCAGTTCTTC. This sequence encodes CASSQLRGQNEQFF.

This clonotype was observed a handful of times. The chain joins TRBV20-1 to TRBJ2-3; 7 bases match TRBD1. Losses at the gene ends were 3 bases for V and 4 bases for J; bases not matched to a gene: 4. Looked up from germline, CDR1 is DFQATT and CDR2 is SNEGSKA (reference sequence). This CDR3 region has 13 residues. The CDR3 coding sequence is TGCAGTGCTAGCTCAGGGGGAGCAGATACGCAGTATTTT. It encodes CSASSGGADTQYF.

The chain is built from TRBV30 and TRBJ2-3; D call uncertain. Trimming shortened V by 4 bases and J by 6 bases, and 14 bases separated the two germline ends. CDR3 length: 13 residues. The germline gives CDR1 GTSNPN, CDR2 SVGIG (reference sequence). DNA for the CDR3: TGTGCCTGGAAGGGTCGCCATTCCGATACGCAGTATTTT. Its protein is CAWKGRHSDTQYF.

This chain links TRBV7-8 with TRBJ2-2, with 8 bases fitting TRBD1. Germline V lookup: CDR1 SGHVS, CDR2 FQNEAQ. This CDR3 has 16 residues. V lost 1 base to trimming and J lost 4 bases; unmatched junction nucleotides: 5. The CDR3 coding sequence is TGTGCCAGCAGCTTAGTGGGACAGGCAACCACCGGGGAGCTGTTTTTT. Protein sequence: CASSLVGQATTGELFF. The full variable domain, with the rest looked up from reference TRBV7-8 and TRBJ2-2, is GAGVSQSPRYKVAKRGQDVALRCDPISGHVSLFWYQQALGQGPEFLTYFQNEAQLDKSGLPSDRFFAERPEGSVSTLKIQRTQQEDSAVYLCASSLVGQATTGELFFGEGSRLTVL.

The chain recombines TRBV11-3 with TRBJ2-3; D perhaps matches TRBD2 (7 bases). This CDR3 comprises 14 residues. Germline values: CDR1 SGHNT, CDR2 YENEEA. The V end was cut by 1 base, the J end by 10 bases, with 15 bases between. CDR3 amino acids: CASSLVGGLDAQYF. CDR3 sequence (DNA): TGTGCCAGCAGCTTAGTGGGGGGGCTTGATGCGCAGTATTTT.

V is TRBV6-4 and J is TRBJ1-6; D gene uncertain. From germline, CDR1 is MRHNA and CDR2 SNTAGT. Deletions cut 2 bases from V and 0 bases from J, with 5 bases between. The CDR3 consists of 15 residues. CDR3 protein: CASSDPSSYNSPLHF. CDR3 nucleotides: TGTGCCAGCAGTGACCCCAGCTCCTATAATTCACCCCTCCACTTT.

This chain joins TRBV7-9 and TRBJ1-2; D not certain. Trimming removed 4 bases from V and 8 bases from J, with 14 bases in between. The CDR3 spans 13 residues. Germline V gene data show CDR1 as SEHNR and CDR2 as FQNEAQ (reference sequence). This CDR3 is CASSSLAVGGYTF. The CDR3 DNA is TGTGCCAGCAGCTCACTCGCCGTAGGGGGCTACACCTTC.

The chain has TRBV6-5 and TRBJ1-1; 8 nucleotides align to TRBD1. V was clipped by 0 bases and J by 10 bases; unmatched bases: 16. The CDR3 is 17 amino acids. CDR1 is MNHEY and CDR2 is SVGAGI in the germline V gene. For the CDR3, the DNA is TGTGCCAGCAGTTACTCGATGGGGGACAGGCGGCTATTTAGAGCTTTCTTT. It translates to CASSYSMGDRRLFRAFF.

V and J are TRBV6-1 and TRBJ2-7; D not certain. The V and J ends lost 5 bases and 0 bases respectively, with 20 bases between them. This CDR3 has 17 amino acids. CDR1 and CDR2 (germline): MNHNS, SASEGT. CDR3 sequence: CASSSAPSIHFSYEQYF. Written as DNA, the CDR3 is TGTGCCAGCAGTAGCGCCCCTTCGATTCACTTCTCCTACGAGCAGTACTTC.

The V call is TRBV9, the J call TRBJ1-1; D is possibly TRBD1 (6 bases). Germline values: CDR1 SGDLS, CDR2 YYNGEE. The CDR3 is made up of 15 amino acids. Trimming took off 1 base at V and 1 base at J, with 11 bases between the two ends. The CDR3 loop reads CASSVLGGPNTEAFF. DNA for the CDR3: TGTGCCAGCAGCGTATTAGGGGGTCCGAACACTGAAGCTTTCTTT.

The genes are TRBV6-2 or TRBV6-3 and TRBJ2-5; D possibly corresponds to TRBD2 (6 bases). The CDR3 consists of 13 residues. The germline V gene encodes CDR1 MNHEY and CDR2 SVGEGT. V dropped 4 bases and J dropped 10 bases, with 16 bases sitting between them. CDR3 loop: CASSSGTGFFQYF. The CDR3 nucleotides read TGTGCCAGCAGTTCCGGGACTGGGTTTTTCCAGTACTTC.